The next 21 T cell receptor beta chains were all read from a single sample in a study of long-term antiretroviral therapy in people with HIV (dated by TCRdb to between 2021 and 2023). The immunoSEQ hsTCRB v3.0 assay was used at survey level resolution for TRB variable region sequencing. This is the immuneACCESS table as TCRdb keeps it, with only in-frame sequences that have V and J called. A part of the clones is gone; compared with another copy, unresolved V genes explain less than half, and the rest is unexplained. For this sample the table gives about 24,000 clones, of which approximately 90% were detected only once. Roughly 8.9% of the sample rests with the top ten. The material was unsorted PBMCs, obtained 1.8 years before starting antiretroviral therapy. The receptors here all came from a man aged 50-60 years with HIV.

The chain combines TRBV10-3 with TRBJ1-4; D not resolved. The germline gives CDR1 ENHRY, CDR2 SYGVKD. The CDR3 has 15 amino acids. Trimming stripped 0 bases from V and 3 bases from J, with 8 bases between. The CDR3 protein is CAISESGGPNEKLFF. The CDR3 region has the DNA TGTGCCATCAGTGAGTCGGGAGGGCCTAATGAAAAACTGTTTTTT.

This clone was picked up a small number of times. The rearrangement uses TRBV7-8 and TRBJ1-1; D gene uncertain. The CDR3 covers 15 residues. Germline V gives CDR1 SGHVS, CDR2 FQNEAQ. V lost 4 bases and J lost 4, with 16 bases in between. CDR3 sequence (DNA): TGTGCCAGCAGCTCCAAGAGCCGGCGGGGCACTGAAGCTTTCTTT. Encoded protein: CASSSKSRRGTEAFF.

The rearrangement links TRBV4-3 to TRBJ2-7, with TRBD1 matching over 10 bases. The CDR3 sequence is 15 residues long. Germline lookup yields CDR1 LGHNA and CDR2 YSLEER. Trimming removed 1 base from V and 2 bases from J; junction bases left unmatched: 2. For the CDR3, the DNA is TGCGCCAGCAGCCAAGGACAGGGGGCCACCTACGAGCAGTACTTC. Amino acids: CASSQGQGATYEQYF.

The CDR3 DNA reads TGTGCCAGCAGCTTGGGACAGGGTGACGAGCAGTACTTC. It translates to CASSLGQGDEQYF. The chain is built from TRBV13 and TRBJ2-5, with 9 bases identical to TRBD1. The J call may be faulty, since TRBJ2-7 better matches the DNA end. Germline V gene data show CDR1 as PRHDT and CDR2 as FYEKMQ (reference sequence). This CDR3 spans 13 amino acids.

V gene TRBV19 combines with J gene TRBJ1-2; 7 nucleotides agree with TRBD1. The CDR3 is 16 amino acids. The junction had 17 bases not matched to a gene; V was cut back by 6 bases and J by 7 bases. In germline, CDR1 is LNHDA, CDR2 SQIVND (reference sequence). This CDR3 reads CASSLEGGVFIGGYTF. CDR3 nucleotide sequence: TGTGCCAGTAGCTTAGAAGGGGGCGTCTTTATAGGTGGCTACACCTTC. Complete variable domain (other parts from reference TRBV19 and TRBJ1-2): DGGITQSPKYLFRKEGQNVTLSCEQNLNHDAMYWYRQDPGQGLRLIYYSQIVNDFQKGDIAEGYSVSREKKESFPLTVTSAQKNPTAFYLCASSLEGGVFIGGYTFGSGTRLTVV.

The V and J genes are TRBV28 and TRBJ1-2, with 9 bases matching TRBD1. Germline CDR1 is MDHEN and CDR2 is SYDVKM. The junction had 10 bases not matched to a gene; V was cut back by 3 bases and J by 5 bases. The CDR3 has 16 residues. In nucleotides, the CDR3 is TGTGCCAGCAGTTTTATCCCCGGGACAGGGCGTTATGGCTACACCTTC. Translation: CASSFIPGTGRYGYTF.

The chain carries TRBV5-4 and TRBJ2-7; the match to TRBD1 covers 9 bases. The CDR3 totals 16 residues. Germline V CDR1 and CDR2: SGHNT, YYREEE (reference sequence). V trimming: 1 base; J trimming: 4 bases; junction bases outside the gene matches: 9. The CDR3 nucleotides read TGTGCCAGCAGCTTGTCCGGGACAGGGAGTAGGTACGAGCAGTACTTC. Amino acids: CASSLSGTGSRYEQYF.

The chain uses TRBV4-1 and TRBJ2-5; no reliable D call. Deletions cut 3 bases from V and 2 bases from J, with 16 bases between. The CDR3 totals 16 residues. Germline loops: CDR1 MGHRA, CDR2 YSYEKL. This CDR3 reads CASSHPGRSTQETQYF. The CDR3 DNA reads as TGCGCCAGCAGCCATCCAGGCAGGAGTACTCAAGAGACCCAGTACTTC.

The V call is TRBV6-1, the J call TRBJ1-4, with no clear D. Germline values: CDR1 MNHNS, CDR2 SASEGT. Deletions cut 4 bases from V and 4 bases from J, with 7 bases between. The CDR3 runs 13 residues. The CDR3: CASSGGNNEKLFF. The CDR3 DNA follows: TGTGCCAGCAGTGGGGGAAATAATGAAAAACTGTTTTTT.

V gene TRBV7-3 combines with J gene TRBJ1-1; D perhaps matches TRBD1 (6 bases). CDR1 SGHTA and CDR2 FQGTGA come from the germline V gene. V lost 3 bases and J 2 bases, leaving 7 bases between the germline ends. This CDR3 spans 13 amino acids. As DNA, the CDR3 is TGTGCCAGCAGCTTCAGGGGTAACACTGAAGCTTTCTTT. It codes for CASSFRGNTEAFF.

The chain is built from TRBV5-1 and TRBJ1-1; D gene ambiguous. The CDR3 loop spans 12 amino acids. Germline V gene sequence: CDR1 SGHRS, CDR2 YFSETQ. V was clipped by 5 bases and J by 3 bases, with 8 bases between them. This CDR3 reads CASRHVHTEAFF. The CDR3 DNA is TGCGCCAGCAGACACGTCCACACTGAAGCTTTCTTT.

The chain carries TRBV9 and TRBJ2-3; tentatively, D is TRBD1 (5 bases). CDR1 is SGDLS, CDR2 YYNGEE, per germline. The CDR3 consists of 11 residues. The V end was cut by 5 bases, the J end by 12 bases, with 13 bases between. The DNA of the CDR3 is TGTGCCAGCAGTTCAGGGTGGTCACAGTATTTT. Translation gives CASSSGWSQYF.

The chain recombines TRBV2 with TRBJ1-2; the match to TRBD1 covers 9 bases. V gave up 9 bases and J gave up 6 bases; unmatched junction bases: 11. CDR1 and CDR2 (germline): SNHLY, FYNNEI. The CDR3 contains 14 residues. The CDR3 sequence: CARDRDRDRHGYTF. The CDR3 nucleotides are TGTGCCAGGGACAGGGACAGGGATCGTCATGGCTACACCTTC.

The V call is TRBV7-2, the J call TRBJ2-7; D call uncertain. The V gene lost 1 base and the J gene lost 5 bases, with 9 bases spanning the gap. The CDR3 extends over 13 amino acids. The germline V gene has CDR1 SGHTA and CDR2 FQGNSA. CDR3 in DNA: TGTGCCAGCAGCTTAGATTGGGCGGACGAGCAGTACTTC. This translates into CASSLDWADEQYF.

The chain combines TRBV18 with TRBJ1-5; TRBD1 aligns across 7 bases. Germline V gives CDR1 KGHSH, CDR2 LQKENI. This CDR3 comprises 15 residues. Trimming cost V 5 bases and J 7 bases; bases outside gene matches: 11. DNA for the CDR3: TGTGCCAGCTCAACCACCACAGGGGTATTGCAGCCCCAGCATTTT. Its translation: CASSTTTGVLQPQHF.

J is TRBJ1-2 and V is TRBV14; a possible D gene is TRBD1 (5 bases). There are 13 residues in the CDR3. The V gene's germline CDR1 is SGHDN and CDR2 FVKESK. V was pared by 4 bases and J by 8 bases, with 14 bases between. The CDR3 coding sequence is TGTGCCAGCAGCCCTGGGGGGATGGGAGGCTACACCTTC. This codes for CASSPGGMGGYTF.

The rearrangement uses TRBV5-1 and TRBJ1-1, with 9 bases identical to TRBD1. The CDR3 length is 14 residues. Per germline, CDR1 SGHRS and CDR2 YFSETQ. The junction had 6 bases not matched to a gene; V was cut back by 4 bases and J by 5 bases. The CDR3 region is CASSTDRGETEAFF. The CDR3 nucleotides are TGCGCCAGCAGCACCGACAGGGGGGAAACTGAAGCTTTCTTT.

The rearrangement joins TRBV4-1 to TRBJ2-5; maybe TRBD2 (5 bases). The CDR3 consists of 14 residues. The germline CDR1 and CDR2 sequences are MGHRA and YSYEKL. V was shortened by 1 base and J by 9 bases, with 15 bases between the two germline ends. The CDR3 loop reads CASSQVPGVQSQYF. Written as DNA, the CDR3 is TGCGCCAGCAGCCAAGTTCCCGGGGTGCAGTCCCAGTACTTC.

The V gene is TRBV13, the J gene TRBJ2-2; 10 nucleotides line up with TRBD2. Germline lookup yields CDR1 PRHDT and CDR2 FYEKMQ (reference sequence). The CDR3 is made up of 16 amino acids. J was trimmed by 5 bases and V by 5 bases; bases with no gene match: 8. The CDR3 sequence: CASSSSSGSETGELFF. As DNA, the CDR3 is TGTGCCAGCAGCAGCTCTAGCGGGAGTGAGACCGGGGAGCTGTTTTTT. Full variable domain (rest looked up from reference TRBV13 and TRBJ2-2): AAGVIQSPRHLIKEKRETATLKCYPIPRHDTVYWYQQGPGQDPQFLISFYEKMQSDKGSIPDRFSAQQFSDYHSELNMSSLELGDSALYFCASSSSSGSETGELFFGEGSRLTVL.

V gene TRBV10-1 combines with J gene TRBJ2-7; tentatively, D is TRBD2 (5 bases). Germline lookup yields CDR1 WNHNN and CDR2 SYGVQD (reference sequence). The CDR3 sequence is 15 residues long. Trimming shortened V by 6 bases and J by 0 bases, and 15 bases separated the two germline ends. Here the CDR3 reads CASRPAAPSSYEQYF. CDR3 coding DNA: TGCGCCAGCAGACCAGCGGCGCCTAGCTCCTACGAGCAGTACTTC.

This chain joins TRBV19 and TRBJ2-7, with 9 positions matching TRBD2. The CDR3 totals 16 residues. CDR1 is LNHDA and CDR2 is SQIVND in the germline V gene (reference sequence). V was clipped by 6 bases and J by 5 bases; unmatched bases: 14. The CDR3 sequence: CASSPLRSGRRNEQYF. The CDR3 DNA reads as TGTGCCAGTAGCCCCCTGAGGAGCGGGAGGCGGAACGAGCAGTACTTC.